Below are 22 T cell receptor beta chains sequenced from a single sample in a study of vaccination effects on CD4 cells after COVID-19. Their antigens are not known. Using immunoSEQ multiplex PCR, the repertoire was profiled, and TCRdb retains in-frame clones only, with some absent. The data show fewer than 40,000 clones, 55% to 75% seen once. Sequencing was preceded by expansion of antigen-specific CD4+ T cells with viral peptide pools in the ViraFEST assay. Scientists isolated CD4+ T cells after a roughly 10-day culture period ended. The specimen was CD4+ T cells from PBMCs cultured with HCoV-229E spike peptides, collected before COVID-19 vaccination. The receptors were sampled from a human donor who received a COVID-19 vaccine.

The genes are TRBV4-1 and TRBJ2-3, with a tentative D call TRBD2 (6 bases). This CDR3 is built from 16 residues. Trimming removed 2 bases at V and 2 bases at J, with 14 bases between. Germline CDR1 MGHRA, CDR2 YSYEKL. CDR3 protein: CASSQRGGVYTDTQYF. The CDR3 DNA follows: TGCGCCAGCAGCCAACGTGGAGGGGTTTACACAGATACGCAGTATTTT.

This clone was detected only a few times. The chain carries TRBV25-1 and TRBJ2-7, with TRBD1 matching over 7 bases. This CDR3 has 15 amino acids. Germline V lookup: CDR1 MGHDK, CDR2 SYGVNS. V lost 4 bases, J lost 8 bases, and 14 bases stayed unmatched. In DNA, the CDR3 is TGTGCCAGCAGTGGGGGGACAGCCCTACCCGTCAAGCAGTACTTC. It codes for CASSGGTALPVKQYF.

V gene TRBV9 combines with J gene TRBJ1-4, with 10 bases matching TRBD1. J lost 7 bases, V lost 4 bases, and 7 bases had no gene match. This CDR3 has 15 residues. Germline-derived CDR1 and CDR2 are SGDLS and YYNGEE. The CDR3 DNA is TGTGCCAGCAGCCCTGGACAGGGGGTAGTTGAAAAACTGTTTTTT. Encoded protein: CASSPGQGVVEKLFF. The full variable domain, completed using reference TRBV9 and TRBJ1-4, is DSGVTQTPKHLITATGQRVTLRCSPRSGDLSVYWYQQSLDQGLQFLIQYYNGEERAKGNILERFSAQQFPDLHSELNLSSLELGDSALYFCASSPGQGVVEKLFFGSGTQLSVL.

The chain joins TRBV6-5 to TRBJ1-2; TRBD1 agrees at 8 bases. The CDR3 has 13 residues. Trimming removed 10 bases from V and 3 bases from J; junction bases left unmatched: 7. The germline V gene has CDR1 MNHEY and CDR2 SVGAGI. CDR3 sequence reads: CATLTGAYYGYTF. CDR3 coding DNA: TGTGCCACTTTGACAGGGGCCTACTATGGCTACACCTTC.

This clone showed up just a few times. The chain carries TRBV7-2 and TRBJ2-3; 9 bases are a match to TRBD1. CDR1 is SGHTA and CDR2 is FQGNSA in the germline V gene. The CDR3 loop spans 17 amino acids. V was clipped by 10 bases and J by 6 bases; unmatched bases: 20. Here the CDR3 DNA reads TGTGCCATCCGACCGCTGAGGGACAGGGAGGAGTGGGATACGCAGTATTTT. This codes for CAIRPLRDREEWDTQYF.

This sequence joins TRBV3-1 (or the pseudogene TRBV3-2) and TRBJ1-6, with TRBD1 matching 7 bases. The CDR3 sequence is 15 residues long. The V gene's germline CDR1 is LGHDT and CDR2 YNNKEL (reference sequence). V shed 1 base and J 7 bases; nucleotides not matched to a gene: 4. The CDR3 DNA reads TGTGCCAGCAGCCAAGCCCGGACAGGAAATTCACCCCTCCACTTT. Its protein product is CASSQARTGNSPLHF.

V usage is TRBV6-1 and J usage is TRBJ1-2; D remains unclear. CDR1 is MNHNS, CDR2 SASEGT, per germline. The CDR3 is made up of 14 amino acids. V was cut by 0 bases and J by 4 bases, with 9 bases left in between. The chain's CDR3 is CASSEASPTYGYTF. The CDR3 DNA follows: TGTGCCAGCAGTGAAGCGTCGCCGACCTATGGCTACACCTTC.

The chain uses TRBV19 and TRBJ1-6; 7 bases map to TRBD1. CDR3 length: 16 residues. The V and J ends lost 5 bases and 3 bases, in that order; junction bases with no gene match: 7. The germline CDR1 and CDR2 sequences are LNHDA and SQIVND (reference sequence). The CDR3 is CASSWDSRNYNSPLHF. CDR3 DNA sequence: TGTGCCAGTAGTTGGGACAGTCGAAACTATAATTCACCCCTCCACTTT.

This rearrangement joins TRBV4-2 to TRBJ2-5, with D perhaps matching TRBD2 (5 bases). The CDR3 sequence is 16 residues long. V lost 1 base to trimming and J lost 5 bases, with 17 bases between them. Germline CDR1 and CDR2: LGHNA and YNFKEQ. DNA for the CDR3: TGTGCCAGCAGCCAAGCCCTACTAGAGGGCCGTGAGACCCAGTACTTC. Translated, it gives CASSQALLEGRETQYF.

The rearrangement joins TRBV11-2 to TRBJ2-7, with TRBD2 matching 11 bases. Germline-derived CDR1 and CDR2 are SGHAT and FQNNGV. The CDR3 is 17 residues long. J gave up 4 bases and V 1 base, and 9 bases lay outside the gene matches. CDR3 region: CASSLVLAGGPSYEQYF. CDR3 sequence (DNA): TGTGCCAGCAGCTTAGTCCTAGCGGGGGGCCCCAGTTACGAGCAGTACTTC. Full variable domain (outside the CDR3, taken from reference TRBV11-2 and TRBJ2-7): EAGVAQSPRYKIIEKRQSVAFWCNPISGHATLYWYQQILGQGPKLLIQFQNNGVVDDSQLPKDRFSAERLKGVDSTLKIQPAKLEDSAVYLCASSLVLAGGPSYEQYFGPGTRLTVT.

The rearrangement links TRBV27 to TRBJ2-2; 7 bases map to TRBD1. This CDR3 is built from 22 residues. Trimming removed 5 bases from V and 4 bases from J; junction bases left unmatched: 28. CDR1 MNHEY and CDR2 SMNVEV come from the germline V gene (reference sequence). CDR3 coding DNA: TGTGCCAGCAGTACCACTGGGACAGAGAAATATTCGGGGCCACTCCTCACCGGGGAGCTGTTTTTT. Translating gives CASSTTGTEKYSGPLLTGELFF.

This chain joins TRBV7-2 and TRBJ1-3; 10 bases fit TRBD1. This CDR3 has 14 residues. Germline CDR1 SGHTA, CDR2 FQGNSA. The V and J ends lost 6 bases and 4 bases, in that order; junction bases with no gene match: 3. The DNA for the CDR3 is TGTGCCAGCAGAGTGGGACAGGGGGGAAACACCATATATTTT. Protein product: CASRVGQGGNTIYF.

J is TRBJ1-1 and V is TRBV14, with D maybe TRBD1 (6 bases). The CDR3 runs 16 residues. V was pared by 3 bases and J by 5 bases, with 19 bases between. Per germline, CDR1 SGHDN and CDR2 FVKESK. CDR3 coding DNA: TGTGCCAGCAGCCAGCTCAGGGGAACGGGTAAAACTGAAGCTTTCTTT. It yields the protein CASSQLRGTGKTEAFF.

In DNA, the CDR3 is TGTGCCAGCAGTTACTCGATAGGGGCCTCCCTCCCCACCGGGGAGCTGTTTTTT. Translating gives CASSYSIGASLPTGELFF. The V and J genes are TRBV6-2 or TRBV6-3 and TRBJ2-2; TRBD1 is a possible D gene (5 bases). This CDR3 spans 18 amino acids. The V end was cut by 0 bases, the J end by 4 bases, with 18 bases between. The germline gives CDR1 MNHEY, CDR2 SVGEGT.

CDR3 DNA sequence: TGTGCCAGCAGTTACCCGTTCGAAGCGGGGGGGTCCTACAATGAGCAGTTCTTC. Translation gives CASSYPFEAGGSYNEQFF. The rearrangement joins TRBV6-2 or TRBV6-3 to TRBJ2-1; TRBD2 agrees at 10 bases. The CDR3 contains 18 residues. In germline, CDR1 is MNHEY, CDR2 SVGEGT. V lost 2 bases to trimming and J lost 1 base; unmatched junction nucleotides: 8.

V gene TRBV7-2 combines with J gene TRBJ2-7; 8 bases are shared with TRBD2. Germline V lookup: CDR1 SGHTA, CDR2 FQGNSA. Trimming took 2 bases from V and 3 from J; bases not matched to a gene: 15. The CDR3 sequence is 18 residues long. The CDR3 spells CASSLISGVAGTYYEQYF. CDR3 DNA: TGTGCCAGCAGCTTAATATCGGGTGTAGCGGGGACCTACTACGAGCAGTACTTC. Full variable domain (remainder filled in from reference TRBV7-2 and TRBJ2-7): GAGVSQSPSNKVTEKGKDVELRCDPISGHTALYWYRQSLGQGLEFLIYFQGNSAPDKSGLPSDRFSAERTGGSVSTLTIQRTQQEDSAVYLCASSLISGVAGTYYEQYFGPGTRLTVT.

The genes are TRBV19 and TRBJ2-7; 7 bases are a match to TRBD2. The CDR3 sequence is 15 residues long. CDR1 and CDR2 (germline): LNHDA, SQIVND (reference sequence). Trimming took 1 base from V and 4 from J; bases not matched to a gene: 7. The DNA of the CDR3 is TGTGCCAGTAGTATAGGAGGCCAGCGGGGTTACGAGCAGTACTTC. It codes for CASSIGGQRGYEQYF. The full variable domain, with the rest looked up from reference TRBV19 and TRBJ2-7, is DGGITQSPKYLFRKEGQNVTLSCEQNLNHDAMYWYRQDPGQGLRLIYYSQIVNDFQKGDIAEGYSVSREKKESFPLTVTSAQKNPTAFYLCASSIGGQRGYEQYFGPGTRLTVT.

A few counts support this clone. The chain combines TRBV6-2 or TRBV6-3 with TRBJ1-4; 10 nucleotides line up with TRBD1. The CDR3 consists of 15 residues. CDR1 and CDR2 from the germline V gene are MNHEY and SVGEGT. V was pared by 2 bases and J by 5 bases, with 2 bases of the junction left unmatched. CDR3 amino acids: CASSYPGQGNEKLFF. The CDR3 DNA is TGTGCCAGCAGTTACCCGGGACAGGGGAATGAAAAACTGTTTTTT.

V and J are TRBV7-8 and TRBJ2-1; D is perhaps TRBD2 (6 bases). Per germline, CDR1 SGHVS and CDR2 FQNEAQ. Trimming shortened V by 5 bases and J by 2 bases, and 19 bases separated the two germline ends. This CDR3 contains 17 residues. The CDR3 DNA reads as TGTGCCAGCAGCCGTTCCCTTGGTTGGGGGGCCTACAATGAGCAGTTCTTC. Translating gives CASSRSLGWGAYNEQFF. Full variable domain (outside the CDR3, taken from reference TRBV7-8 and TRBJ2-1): GAGVSQSPRYKVAKRGQDVALRCDPISGHVSLFWYQQALGQGPEFLTYFQNEAQLDKSGLPSDRFFAERPEGSVSTLKIQRTQQEDSAVYLCASSRSLGWGAYNEQFFGPGTRLTVL.

CDR3 DNA sequence: TGTGCCAGCAGTGAAGTGGGGAACACCGGGGAGCTGTTTTTT. Amino acid sequence: CASSEVGNTGELFF. This chain uses TRBV6-1 with TRBJ2-2; D gene uncertain. V gave up 1 base and J gave up 1 base, with 4 bases separating them. The CDR3 contains 14 residues. CDR1 is MNHNS and CDR2 is SASEGT in the germline V gene.

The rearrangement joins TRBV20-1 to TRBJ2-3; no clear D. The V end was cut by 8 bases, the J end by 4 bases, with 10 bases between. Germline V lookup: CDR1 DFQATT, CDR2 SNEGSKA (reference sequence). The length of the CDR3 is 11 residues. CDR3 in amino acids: CSPARPDTQYF. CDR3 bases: TGCAGTCCCGCCCGGCCAGATACGCAGTATTTT.

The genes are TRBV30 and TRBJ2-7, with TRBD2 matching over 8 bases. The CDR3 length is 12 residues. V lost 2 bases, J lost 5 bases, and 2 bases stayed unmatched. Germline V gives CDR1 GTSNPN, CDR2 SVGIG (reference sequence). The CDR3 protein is CAWSRTSNEQYF. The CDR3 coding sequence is TGTGCCTGGAGTCGGACTAGCAACGAGCAGTACTTC.